One sample yielded the 5 T cell receptor beta chains listed below, sequenced in a study of shared clonotypes between healthy human individuals. This table comes from immunoSEQ multiplex PCR, and its TCRdb copy is limited to in-frame clones, with some not included. The data hold about 2.4 million clones, with approximately 93% observed a single time. The sample taken for sequencing was naive CD4+ T cells from PBMCs. The subset denotes: CD45RA+ positively selected. Every receptor here comes from a man aged 18 to 35 in good health. Some clones in this sample may be carry-over from other donors' samples.

This chain links TRBV7-2 with TRBJ2-1; 8 nucleotides match TRBD2. Germline V CDR1 and CDR2: SGHTA, FQGNSA. The V and J ends lost 4 bases and 9 bases, in that order; junction bases with no gene match: 14. The CDR3 has 16 residues. Here the CDR3 reads CASSSSVGGRLSEQFF. The CDR3 DNA sequence: TGTGCCAGCAGCTCTTCCGTGGGCGGGAGGCTGAGTGAGCAGTTCTTC.

The chain uses TRBV5-1 and TRBJ1-1, with D hard to call. Germline values: CDR1 SGHRS, CDR2 YFSETQ. V dropped 0 bases and J dropped 12 bases, with 12 bases sitting between them. This CDR3 contains 12 residues. The CDR3 DNA is TGCGCCAGCAGCTTGGACACCTCGGCGCCTTTCTTT. Translating gives CASSLDTSAPFF. The whole variable domain, remainder taken from reference TRBV5-1 and TRBJ1-1, is KAGVTQTPRYLIKTRGQQVTLSCSPISGHRSVSWYQQTPGQGLQFLFEYFSETQRNKGNFPGRFSGRQFSNSRSEMNVSTLELGDSALYLCASSLDTSAPFFGQGTRLTVV.

The chain links TRBV2 to TRBJ1-5; possibly TRBD1 for D (5 bases). The CDR3 sequence is 15 residues long. The V gene's germline CDR1 is SNHLY and CDR2 FYNNEI. Trimming stripped 0 bases from V and 1 base from J, with 7 bases between. As DNA, the CDR3 is TGTGCCAGCAGTGAAGCGGGGGAGAGCAATCAGCCCCAGCATTTT. Translating it yields CASSEAGESNQPQHF.

The table lists this clone with a few counts. This rearrangement joins TRBV18 to TRBJ1-1; D not resolved. Trimming pared 3 bases from V and 6 bases from J, leaving 8 bases between. CDR1 KGHSH and CDR2 LQKENI come from the germline V gene. There are 12 residues in the CDR3. The CDR3 sequence is CASSPPGPEAFF. The CDR3, as DNA: TGTGCCAGCTCACCTCCGGGCCCTGAAGCTTTCTTT.

This sequence joins TRBV28 and TRBJ1-1, with 9 nucleotides matching TRBD1. There are 14 residues in the CDR3. V was clipped by 6 bases and J by 4 bases; unmatched bases: 6. Germline V lookup: CDR1 MDHEN, CDR2 SYDVKM. Here the CDR3 DNA reads TGTGCCAGCAGCATGGGACAGGGAGGCACTGAAGCTTTCTTT. Residues: CASSMGQGGTEAFF.